This note documents a single TCR beta chain sequence. There are 17 residues in the CDR3. Germline V gene lookup returns CDR1 MNHEY and CDR2 SMNVEV (reference sequence). V lost 2 bases and J lost 0; bases outside the gene matches: 2. This entry belongs to a study of human T cells and chemical hapten exposure. MiXCR, applied by TCRdb to the RACE reads, yields one record per CDR3 protein. The sample yields approximately 400,000 distinct CDR3 sequences, approximately 5% seen once. The time point denotes: pre-sensitization, week 0. Treatment described: therapeutic diphenylcyclopropenone sensitization with weekly scalp DPC.

The source of this sequence is a woman aged 50 to 60 with alopecia areata. Some clones in this sample may be carry-over from other donors' samples. This chain links TRBV27 with TRBJ2-2, with 11 bases aligning to TRBD1. Sequencing was performed on whole blood, taken in connection with sensitization to the hapten diphenylcyclopropenone (DPC). Here the CDR3 reads CASSLAGQGANTGELFF. CDR3 DNA: TGTGCCAGCAGTTTAGCGGGACAGGGGGCGAACACCGGGGAGCTGTTTTTT.